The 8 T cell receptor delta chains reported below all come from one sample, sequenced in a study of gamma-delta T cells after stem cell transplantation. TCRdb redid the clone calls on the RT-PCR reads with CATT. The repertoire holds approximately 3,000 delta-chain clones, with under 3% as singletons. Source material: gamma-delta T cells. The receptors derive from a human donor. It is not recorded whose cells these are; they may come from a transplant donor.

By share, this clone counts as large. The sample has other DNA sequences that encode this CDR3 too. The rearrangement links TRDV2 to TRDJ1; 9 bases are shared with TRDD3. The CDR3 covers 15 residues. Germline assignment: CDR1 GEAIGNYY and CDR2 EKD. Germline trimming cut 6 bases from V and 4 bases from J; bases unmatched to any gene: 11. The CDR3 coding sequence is TGTGCCTGTTTTTCTCTGGGGGATTTCGGCGATAAACTCATCTTT. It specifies CACFSLGDFGDKLIF.

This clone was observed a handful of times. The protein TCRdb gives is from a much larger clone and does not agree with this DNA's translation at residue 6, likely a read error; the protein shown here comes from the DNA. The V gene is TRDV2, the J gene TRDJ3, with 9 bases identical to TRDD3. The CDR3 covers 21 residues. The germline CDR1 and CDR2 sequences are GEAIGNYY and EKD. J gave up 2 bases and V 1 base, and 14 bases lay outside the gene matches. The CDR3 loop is CACDTTGGYPSTTWDTRQMFF. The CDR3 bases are TGTGCCTGTGACACAACAGGGGGATACCCCAGCACCACCTGGGACACCCGACAGATGTTTTTC.

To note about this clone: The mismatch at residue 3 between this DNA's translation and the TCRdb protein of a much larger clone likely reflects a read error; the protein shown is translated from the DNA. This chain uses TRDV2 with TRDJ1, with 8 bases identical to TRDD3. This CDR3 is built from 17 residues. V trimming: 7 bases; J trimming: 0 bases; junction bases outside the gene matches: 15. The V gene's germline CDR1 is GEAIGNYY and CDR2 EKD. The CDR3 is CAWDSLLGAQYTDKLIF. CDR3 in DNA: TGTGCCTGGGACTCGTTACTGGGGGCCCAGTACACCGATAAACTCATCTTT.

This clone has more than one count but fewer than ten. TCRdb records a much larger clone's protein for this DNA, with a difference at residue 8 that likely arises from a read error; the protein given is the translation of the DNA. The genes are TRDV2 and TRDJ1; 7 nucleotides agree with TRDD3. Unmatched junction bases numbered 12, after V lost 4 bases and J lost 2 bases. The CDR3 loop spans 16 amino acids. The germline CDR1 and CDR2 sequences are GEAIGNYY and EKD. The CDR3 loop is CACDFLLRDTTDKLIF. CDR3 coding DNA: TGTGCCTGTGATTTTCTACTGAGGGATACAACCGATAAACTCATCTTT.

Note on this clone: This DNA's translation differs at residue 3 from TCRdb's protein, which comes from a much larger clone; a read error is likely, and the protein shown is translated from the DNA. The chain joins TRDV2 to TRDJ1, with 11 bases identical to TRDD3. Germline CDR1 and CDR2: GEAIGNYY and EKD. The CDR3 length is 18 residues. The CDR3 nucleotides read TGTGCCCGTGACAGTGTACTGGGGGATAAGGGGGACACCGATAAACTCATCTTC. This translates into CARDSVLGDKGDTDKLIF.

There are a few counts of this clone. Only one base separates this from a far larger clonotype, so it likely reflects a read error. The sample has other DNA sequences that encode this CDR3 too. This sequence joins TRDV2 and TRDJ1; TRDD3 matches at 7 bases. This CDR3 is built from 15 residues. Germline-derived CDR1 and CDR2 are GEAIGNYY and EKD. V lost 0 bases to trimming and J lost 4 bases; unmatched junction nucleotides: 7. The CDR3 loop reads CACDTLSGGRDKLIF. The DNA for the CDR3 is TGTGCCTGTGACACCCTTAGTGGGGGACGCGATAAACTCATCTTT.

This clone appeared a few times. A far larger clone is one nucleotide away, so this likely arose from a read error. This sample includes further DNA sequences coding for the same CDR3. CDR3 amino acids: CACDPLPNLLGRTLGNTDKLIF. The CDR3 DNA follows: TGTGCCTGTGACCCGCTTCCAAATCTGCTGGGTCGAACCCTTGGGAATACCGATAAACTCATCTTT. This rearrangement joins TRDV2 to TRDJ1, with D perhaps given as TRDD2 or TRDD3 (5 bases each). Trimming took off 3 bases at V and 2 bases at J, with 36 bases between the two ends. Per the germline V gene, CDR1 is GEAIGNYY and CDR2 is EKD. This CDR3 is 22 amino acids long.

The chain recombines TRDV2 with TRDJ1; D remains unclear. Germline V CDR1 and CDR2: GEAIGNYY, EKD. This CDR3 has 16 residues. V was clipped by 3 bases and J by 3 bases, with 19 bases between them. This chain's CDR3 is CACDAVTAMEADKLIF. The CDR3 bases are TGTGCCTGTGACGCCGTCACAGCGATGGAGGCCGATAAACTCATCTTT.